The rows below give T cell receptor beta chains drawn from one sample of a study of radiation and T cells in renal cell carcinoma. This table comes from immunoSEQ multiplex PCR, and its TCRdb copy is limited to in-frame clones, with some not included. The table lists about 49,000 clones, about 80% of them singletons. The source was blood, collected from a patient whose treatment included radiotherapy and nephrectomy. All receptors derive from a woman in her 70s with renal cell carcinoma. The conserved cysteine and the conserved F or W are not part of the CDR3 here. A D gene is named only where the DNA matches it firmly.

cdr3_aa: ASSLVGNYGYT
d_call: NA
j_call: TRBJ1-2
v_call: TRBV5-6

cdr3_aa: ASSRGLGGTEAF
d_call: NA
j_call: TRBJ1-1
v_call: TRBV27

cdr3_aa: ASSDSVDSGNTIY
d_call: NA
j_call: TRBJ1-3
v_call: TRBV6-4

cdr3_aa: ASSRRTSGSADEQF
d_call: TRBD2
j_call: TRBJ2-1
v_call: TRBV5-1

cdr3_aa: SVEENYGYT
d_call: NA
j_call: TRBJ1-2
v_call: TRBV29-1

cdr3_aa: ASSPLGGGTDTQY
d_call: NA
j_call: TRBJ2-3
v_call: TRBV18

cdr3_aa: ASSFGTADYGYT
d_call: TRBD1
j_call: TRBJ1-2
v_call: TRBV28

cdr3_aa: ASSYGGQKLEAF
d_call: NA
j_call: TRBJ1-1
v_call: TRBV28

cdr3_aa: ASSVYRDQY
d_call: NA
j_call: TRBJ2-5
v_call: TRBV2

cdr3_aa: ASSLVEGTNYGYT
d_call: NA
j_call: TRBJ1-2
v_call: TRBV7-2

cdr3_aa: ASSETWDIGQF
d_call: NA
j_call: TRBJ2-1
v_call: TRBV2

cdr3_aa: ASSDGSSYNEQF
d_call: NA
j_call: TRBJ2-1
v_call: TRBV27

cdr3_aa: ASSEGQASSYEQY
d_call: TRBD1
j_call: TRBJ2-7
v_call: TRBV9

cdr3_aa: ASSQTGGSGEQI
d_call: TRBD1
j_call: TRBJ2-1
v_call: TRBV13

cdr3_aa: ASSLDRGGIQETQY
d_call: TRBD1
j_call: TRBJ2-5
v_call: TRBV27

cdr3_aa: ASSFQGGPEAF
d_call: TRBD1
j_call: TRBJ1-1
v_call: TRBV27

cdr3_aa: ASSVDVTSGSLANTGELF
d_call: TRBD2
j_call: TRBJ2-2
v_call: TRBV9

cdr3_aa: ASSWGLAGVETQY
d_call: TRBD2
j_call: TRBJ2-5
v_call: TRBV5-6

cdr3_aa: ASRDYPNLQGYTQY
d_call: NA
j_call: TRBJ2-3
v_call: TRBV7-9

cdr3_aa: ASKRLAGATGELF
d_call: TRBD2
j_call: TRBJ2-2
v_call: TRBV2

cdr3_aa: ATTLRGDTGELF
d_call: NA
j_call: TRBJ2-2
v_call: TRBV19

cdr3_aa: ASSLQGMSEKLF
d_call: NA
j_call: TRBJ1-4
v_call: TRBV7-9

cdr3_aa: AISGDRPRGSNSPLH
d_call: TRBD1
j_call: TRBJ1-6
v_call: TRBV10-3